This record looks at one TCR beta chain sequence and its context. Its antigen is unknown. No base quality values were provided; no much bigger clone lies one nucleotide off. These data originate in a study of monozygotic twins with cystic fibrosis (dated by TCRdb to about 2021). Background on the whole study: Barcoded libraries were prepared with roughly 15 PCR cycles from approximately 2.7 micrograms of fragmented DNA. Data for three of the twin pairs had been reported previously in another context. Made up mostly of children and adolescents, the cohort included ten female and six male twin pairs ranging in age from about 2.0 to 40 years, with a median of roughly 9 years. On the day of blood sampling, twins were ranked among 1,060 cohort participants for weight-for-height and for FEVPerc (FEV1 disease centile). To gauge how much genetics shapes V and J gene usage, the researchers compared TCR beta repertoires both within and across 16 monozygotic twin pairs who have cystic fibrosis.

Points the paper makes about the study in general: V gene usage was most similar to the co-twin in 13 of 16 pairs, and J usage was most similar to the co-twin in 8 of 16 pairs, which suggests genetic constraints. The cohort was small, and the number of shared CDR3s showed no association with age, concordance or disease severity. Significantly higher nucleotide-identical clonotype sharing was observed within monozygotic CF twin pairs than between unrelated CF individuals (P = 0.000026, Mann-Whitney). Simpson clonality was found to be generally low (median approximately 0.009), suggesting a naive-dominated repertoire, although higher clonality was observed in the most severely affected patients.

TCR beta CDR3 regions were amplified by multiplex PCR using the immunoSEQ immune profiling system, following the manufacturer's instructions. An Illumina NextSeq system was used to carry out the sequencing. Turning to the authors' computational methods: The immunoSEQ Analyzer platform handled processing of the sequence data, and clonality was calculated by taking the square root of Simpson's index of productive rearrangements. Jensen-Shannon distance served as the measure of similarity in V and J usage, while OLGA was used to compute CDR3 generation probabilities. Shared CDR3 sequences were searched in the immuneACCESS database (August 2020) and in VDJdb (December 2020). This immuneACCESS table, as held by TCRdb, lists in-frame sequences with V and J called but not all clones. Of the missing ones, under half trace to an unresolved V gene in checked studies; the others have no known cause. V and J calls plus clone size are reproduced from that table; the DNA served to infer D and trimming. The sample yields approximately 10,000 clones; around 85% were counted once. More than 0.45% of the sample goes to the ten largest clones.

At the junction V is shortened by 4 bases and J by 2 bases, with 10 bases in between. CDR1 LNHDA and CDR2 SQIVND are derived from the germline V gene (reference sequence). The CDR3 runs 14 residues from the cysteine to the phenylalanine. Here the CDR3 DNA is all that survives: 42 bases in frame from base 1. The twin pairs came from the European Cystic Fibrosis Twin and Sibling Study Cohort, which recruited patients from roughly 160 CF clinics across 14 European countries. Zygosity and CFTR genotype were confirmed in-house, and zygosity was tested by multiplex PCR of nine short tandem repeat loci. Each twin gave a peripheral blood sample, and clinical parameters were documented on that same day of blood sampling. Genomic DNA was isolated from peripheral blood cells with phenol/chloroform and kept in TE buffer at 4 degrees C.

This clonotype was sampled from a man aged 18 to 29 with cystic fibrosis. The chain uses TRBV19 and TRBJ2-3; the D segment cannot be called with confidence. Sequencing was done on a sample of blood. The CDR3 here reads CASSRMENTDTQYF. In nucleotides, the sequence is TGTGCCAGTAGTAGGATGGAGAACACAGATACGCAGTATTTT.